What follows are 6 T cell receptor beta chains derived from one specimen sequenced in a study of shared clonotypes between healthy human individuals. Sequencing used immunoSEQ multiplex PCR; TCRdb keeps in-frame clones, though not all of them. The data contain around 480,000 clones, nearly 80% of them seen just once; the ten biggest clones take up about an eighth. The sample consisted of PBMCs. The receptor source for this set is a middle-aged woman in good health. Some clones in this sample may be carry-over from other donors' samples.

About this clone itself: The same CDR3 can be traced to other DNA sequences in this sample. The chain has TRBV28 and TRBJ2-7; no reliable D call. This CDR3 comprises 11 residues. Germline loops: CDR1 MDHEN, CDR2 SYDVKM. V lost 3 bases, J lost 5 bases, and 5 bases lay in between. For the CDR3, the DNA is TGTGCCAGCAGTTTGGGCGACGAGCAGTACTTC. Translation: CASSLGDEQYF. Drawing the rest from reference TRBV28 and TRBJ2-7, the complete variable domain is DVKVTQSSRYLVKRTGEKVFLECVQDMDHENMFWYRQDPGLGLRLIYFSYDVKMKEKGDIPEGYSVSREKKERFSLILESASTNQTSMYLCASSLGDEQYFGPGTRLTVT.

This clone was observed once. This chain connects TRBV18 to TRBJ2-1, with D tentatively TRBD2 (6 bases). Per the germline V gene, CDR1 is KGHSH and CDR2 is LQKENI. This CDR3 comprises 14 residues. V was shortened by 0 bases and J by 10 bases, with 13 bases between the two germline ends. The CDR3, as DNA: TGTGCCAGCTCACCACCAAAGCGGCTAGCGGAGCAGTTCTTC. Protein product: CASSPPKRLAEQFF.

V is TRBV19 and J is TRBJ2-5; TRBD2 matches at 14 bases. This CDR3 spans 15 amino acids. The germline CDR1 and CDR2 sequences are LNHDA and SQIVND (reference sequence). V lost 10 bases, J lost 5 bases, and 9 bases stayed unmatched. The CDR3 spells CATMGLAGDRETQYF. For the CDR3, the DNA is TGTGCCACTATGGGACTAGCGGGAGATCGGGAGACCCAGTACTTC.

V usage is TRBV4-1 and J usage is TRBJ1-2; D uncertain. V gave up 3 bases and J gave up 4 bases, with 12 bases separating them. Germline CDR1 MGHRA, CDR2 YSYEKL. This CDR3 is built from 14 residues. CDR3 in amino acids: CASSQLKGGYGYTF. The CDR3 DNA follows: TGCGCCAGCAGCCAGCTTAAAGGTGGCTATGGCTACACCTTC.

The V gene is TRBV5-1, the J gene TRBJ2-7; D perhaps matches TRBD1 (6 bases). This CDR3 has 15 residues. V was trimmed by 0 bases and J by 3 bases, leaving 13 bases between them. Germline V CDR1 and CDR2: SGHRS, YFSETQ. This CDR3 reads CASSLAGTNYYEQYF. The CDR3, as DNA: TGCGCCAGCAGCTTGGCCGGGACAAATTACTACGAGCAGTACTTC. Complete variable domain (other parts from reference TRBV5-1 and TRBJ2-7): KAGVTQTPRYLIKTRGQQVTLSCSPISGHRSVSWYQQTPGQGLQFLFEYFSETQRNKGNFPGRFSGRQFSNSRSEMNVSTLELGDSALYLCASSLAGTNYYEQYFGPGTRLTVT.

The CDR3 DNA reads as TGTGCCAGCAGTGGAGGGGGAGGGCCCGCCTACGAGCAGTACTTC. Its protein product is CASSGGGGPAYEQYF. This rearrangement joins TRBV6-1 to TRBJ2-7, with D perhaps TRBD2 (7 bases). V lost 4 bases, J lost 2 bases, and 15 bases lay in between. In germline, CDR1 is MNHNS, CDR2 SASEGT. The CDR3 has 15 amino acids.